The clone carrying this T cell receptor (beta chain) came up once. The antigen remains undetermined. The record originates from a study of T cell repertoires in cytomegalovirus infection. MiXCR was run by TCRdb on the reads, yielding one entry per CDR3 protein. The table lists some 900,000 distinct CDR3 sequences, approximately 32% of them singletons. This material consisted of cultured CD8+ T cells from PBMCs, taken from culture after CMV antigen stimulation. The receptor was derived from a human donor in good health (CMV status not recorded). Some clones in this sample may be carry-over from other donors' samples.

The CDR3 DNA follows: TGTGCCAGCAGTACGGAAAATCAGGGAAGGATGGATGGCTACACCTTC. This sequence encodes CASSTENQGRMDGYTF. The chain recombines TRBV28 with TRBJ1-2, with D maybe TRBD1 (5 bases). The germline CDR1 and CDR2 sequences are MDHEN and SYDVKM. The CDR3 covers 16 residues. Deletions cut 5 bases from V and 6 bases from J, with 22 bases between.